Described below is a single T cell receptor beta chain sequence and its context. These data originate in a study of PD-L1 blockade in urothelial cancer. For the study at large: Specimens of blood held a median count of roughly 150,000 T cells.

Sequencing was performed with immunoSEQ multiplex PCR; in TCRdb, only in-frame clones are kept and a portion is missing. The sample has approximately 79,000 clones, less than 95% seen once. Noted time point: peripheral blood 6 weeks after treatment start. The junction had 8 bases not matched to a gene; V was cut back by 0 bases and J by 7 bases. The CDR3 runs to 18 residues. Germline values: CDR1 LNHDA, CDR2 SQIVND (reference sequence). The V gene is TRBV19, the J gene TRBJ2-1; 14 bases align to TRBD2. Specimen: PBMCs, collected around atezolizumab (anti-PD-L1) treatment. The clonotype was recovered from a woman older than 75 with urothelial cancer. The DNA for the CDR3 is TGTGCCAGTAGTATAGACCTCTCCGGGACTAGCGGGGGTAATGAGCAGTTCTTC. Protein product: CASSIDLSGTSGGNEQFF.